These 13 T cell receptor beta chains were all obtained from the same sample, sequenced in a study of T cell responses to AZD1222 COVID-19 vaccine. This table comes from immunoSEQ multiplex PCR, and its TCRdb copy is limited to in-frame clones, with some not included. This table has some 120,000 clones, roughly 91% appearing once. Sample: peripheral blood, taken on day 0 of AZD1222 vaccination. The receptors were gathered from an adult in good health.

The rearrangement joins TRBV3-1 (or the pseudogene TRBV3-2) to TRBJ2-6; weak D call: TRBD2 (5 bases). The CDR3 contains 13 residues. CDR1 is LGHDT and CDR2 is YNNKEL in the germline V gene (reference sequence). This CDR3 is CATEDSGANVLTF. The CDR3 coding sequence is TGTGCAACGGAGGACTCTGGGGCCAACGTCCTGACTTTC.

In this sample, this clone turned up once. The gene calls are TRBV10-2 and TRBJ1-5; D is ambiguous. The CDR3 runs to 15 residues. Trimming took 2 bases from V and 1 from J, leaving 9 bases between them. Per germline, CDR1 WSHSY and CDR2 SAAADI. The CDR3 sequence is CASSELYGSNQPQHF. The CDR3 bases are TGCGCCAGCAGTGAGCTTTATGGGAGCAATCAGCCCCAGCATTTT.

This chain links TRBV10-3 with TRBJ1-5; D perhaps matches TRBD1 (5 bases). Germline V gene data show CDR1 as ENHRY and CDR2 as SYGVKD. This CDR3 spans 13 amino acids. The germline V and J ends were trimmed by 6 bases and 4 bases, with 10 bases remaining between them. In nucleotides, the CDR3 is TGTGCCATCAGCCCGACAGTGAATCAGCCCCAGCATTTT. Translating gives CAISPTVNQPQHF.

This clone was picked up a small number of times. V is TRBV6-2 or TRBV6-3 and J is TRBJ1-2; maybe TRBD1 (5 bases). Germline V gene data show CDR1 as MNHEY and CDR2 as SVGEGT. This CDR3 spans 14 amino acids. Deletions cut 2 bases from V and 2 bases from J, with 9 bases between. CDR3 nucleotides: TGTGCCAGCAGTTACAGGGGTGGCAACTATGGCTACACCTTC. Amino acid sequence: CASSYRGGNYGYTF.

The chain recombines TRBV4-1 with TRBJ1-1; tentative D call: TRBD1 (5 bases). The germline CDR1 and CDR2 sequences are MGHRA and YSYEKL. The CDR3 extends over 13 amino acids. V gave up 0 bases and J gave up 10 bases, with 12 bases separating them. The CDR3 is CASSQERQGVAFF. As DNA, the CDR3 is TGCGCCAGCAGCCAAGAGAGGCAGGGAGTAGCTTTCTTT.

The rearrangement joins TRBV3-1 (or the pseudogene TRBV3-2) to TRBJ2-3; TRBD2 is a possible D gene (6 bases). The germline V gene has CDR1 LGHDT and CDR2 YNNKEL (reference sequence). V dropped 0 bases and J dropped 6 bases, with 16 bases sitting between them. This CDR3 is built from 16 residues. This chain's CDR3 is CASSQEGDWSLDTQYF. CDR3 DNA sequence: TGTGCCAGCAGCCAAGAAGGGGACTGGAGCTTGGATACGCAGTATTTT.

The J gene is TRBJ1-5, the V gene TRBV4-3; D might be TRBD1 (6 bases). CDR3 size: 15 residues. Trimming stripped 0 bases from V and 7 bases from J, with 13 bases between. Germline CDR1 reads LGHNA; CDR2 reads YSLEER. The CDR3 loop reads CASSQDYRVGQPQHF. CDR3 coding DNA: TGCGCCAGCAGCCAAGATTACAGGGTCGGGCAGCCCCAGCATTTT.

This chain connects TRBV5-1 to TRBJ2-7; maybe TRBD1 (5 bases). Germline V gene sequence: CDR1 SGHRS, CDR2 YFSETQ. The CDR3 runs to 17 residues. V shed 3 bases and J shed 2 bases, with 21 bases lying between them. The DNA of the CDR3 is TGCGCCAGCAGCTGGACCCAGGGCGGAGTAAGGACCTACGAGCAGTACTTC. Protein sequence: CASSWTQGGVRTYEQYF. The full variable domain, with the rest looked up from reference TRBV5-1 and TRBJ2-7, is KAGVTQTPRYLIKTRGQQVTLSCSPISGHRSVSWYQQTPGQGLQFLFEYFSETQRNKGNFPGRFSGRQFSNSRSEMNVSTLELGDSALYLCASSWTQGGVRTYEQYFGPGTRLTVT.

CDR3 amino acids: CASSQGQGSSPLHF. For the CDR3, the DNA is TGTGCCAGCAGTCAGGGACAGGGTAGTTCACCCCTCCACTTT. J is TRBJ1-6 and V is TRBV6-5, with TRBD1 matching over 9 bases. This CDR3 region has 14 residues. V lost 5 bases and J lost 9; bases outside the gene matches: 5. Germline V gives CDR1 MNHEY, CDR2 SVGAGI.

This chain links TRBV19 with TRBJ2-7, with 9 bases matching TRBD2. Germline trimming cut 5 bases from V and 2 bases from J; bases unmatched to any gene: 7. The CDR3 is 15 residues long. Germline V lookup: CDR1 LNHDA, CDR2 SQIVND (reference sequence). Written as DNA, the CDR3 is TGTGCCAGTAGTTTCTCCGGCGGGGGGGCCTACGAGCAGTACTTC. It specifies CASSFSGGGAYEQYF.

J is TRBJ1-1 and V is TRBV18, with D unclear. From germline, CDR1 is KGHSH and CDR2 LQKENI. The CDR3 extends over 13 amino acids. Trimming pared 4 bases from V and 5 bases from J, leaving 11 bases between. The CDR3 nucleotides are TGTGCCAGCTCACAGGGTAGTGAAACTGAAGCTTTCTTT. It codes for CASSQGSETEAFF. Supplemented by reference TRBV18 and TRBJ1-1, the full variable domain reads NAGVMQNPRHLVRRRGQEARLRCSPMKGHSHVYWYRQLPEEGLKFMVYLQKENIIDESGMPKERFSAEFPKEGPSILRIQQVVRGDSAAYFCASSQGSETEAFFGQGTRLTVV.

The CDR3 loop is CASSPQDSRQPQHF. Written as DNA, the CDR3 is TGTGCCAGCAGCCCCCAAGACAGTCGTCAGCCCCAGCATTTT. The gene calls are TRBV7-2 and TRBJ1-5; D may be TRBD1 (5 bases). V shed 5 bases and J shed 6 bases, with 14 bases lying between them. Germline CDR1 and CDR2: SGHTA and FQGNSA. The length of the CDR3 is 14 residues.

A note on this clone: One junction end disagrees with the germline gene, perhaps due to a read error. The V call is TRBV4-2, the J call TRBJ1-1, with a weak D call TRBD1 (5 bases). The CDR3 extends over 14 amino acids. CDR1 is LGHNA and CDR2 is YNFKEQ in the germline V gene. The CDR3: CASSHLQPGTETFF. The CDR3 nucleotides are TGTGCCAGCAGCCACCTTCAGCCGGGGACTGAAACTTTCTTT.